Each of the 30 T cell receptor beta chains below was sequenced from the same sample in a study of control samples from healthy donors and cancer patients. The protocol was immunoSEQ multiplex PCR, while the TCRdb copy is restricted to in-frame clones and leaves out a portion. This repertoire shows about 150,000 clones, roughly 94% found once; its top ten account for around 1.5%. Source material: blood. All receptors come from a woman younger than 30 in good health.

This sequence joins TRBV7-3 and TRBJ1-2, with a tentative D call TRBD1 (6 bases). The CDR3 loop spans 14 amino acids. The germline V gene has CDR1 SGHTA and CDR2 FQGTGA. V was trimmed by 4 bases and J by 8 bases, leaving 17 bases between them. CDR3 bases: TGTGCCAGCAGCTCGTACCCAGGGGTTGTGGGCTACACCTTC. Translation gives CASSSYPGVVGYTF.

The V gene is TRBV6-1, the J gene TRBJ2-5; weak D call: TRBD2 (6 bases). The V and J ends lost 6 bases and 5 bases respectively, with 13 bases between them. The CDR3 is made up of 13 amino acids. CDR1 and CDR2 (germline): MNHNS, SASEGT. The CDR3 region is CASSQAGGETQYF. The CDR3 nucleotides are TGTGCCAGCAGCCAAGCGGGTGGGGAGACCCAGTACTTC.

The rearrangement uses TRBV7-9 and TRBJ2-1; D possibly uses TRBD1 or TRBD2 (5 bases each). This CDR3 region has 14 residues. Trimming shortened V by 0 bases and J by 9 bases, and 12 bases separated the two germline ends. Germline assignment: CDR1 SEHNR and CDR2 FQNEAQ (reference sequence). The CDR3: CASSLALWGIEQFF. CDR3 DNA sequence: TGTGCCAGCAGCTTAGCGCTTTGGGGGATTGAGCAGTTCTTC.

CDR3 in amino acids: CASSFEQGGRGGGYTF. Here the CDR3 DNA reads TGTGCCAGCAGCTTCGAACAGGGGGGCAGGGGAGGTGGCTACACCTTC. The chain combines TRBV5-4 with TRBJ1-2, with 8 bases fitting TRBD1. CDR3 length: 16 residues. V lost 2 bases, J lost 7 bases, and 13 bases stayed unmatched. Germline V lookup: CDR1 SGHNT, CDR2 YYREEE (reference sequence).

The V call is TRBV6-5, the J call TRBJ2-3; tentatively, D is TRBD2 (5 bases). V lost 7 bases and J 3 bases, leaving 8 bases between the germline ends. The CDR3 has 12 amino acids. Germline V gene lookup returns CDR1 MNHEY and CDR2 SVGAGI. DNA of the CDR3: TGTGCCAGCAAGGACTGGACAGATACGCAGTATTTT. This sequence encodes CASKDWTDTQYF.

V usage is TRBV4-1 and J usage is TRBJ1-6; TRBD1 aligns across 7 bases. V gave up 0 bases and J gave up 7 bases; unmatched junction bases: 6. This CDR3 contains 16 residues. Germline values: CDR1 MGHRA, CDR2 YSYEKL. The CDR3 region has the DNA TGCGCCAGCAGCCAAGAACCAGGGGGTATGAATTCACCCCTCCACTTT. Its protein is CASSQEPGGMNSPLHF.

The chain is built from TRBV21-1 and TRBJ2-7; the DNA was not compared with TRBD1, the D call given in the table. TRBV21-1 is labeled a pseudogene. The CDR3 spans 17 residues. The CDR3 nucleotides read TGTGCCAGCAGCACCCAAGGGACAGGGCAGGATTTCCACGAGCAGTACTTC. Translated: CASSTQGTGQDFHEQYF.

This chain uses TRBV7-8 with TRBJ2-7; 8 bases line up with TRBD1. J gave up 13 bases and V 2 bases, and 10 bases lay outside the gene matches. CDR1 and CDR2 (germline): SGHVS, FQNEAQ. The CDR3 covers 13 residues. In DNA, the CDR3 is TGTGCCAGCAGCTTATTAAGCGTCAGGGGGCTTTACTTC. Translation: CASSLLSVRGLYF.

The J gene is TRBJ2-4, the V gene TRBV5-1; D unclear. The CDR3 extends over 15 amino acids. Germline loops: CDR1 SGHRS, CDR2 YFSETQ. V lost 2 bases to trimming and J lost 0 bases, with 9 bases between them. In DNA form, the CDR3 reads TGCGCCAGCAGCTTAGAAGTTAGAGCCAAAAACATTCAGTACTTC. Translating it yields CASSLEVRAKNIQYF.

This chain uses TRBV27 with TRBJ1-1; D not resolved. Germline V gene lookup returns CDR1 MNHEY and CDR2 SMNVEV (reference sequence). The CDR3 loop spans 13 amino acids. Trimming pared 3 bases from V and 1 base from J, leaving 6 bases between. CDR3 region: CASSFRRNTEAFF. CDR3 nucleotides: TGTGCCAGCAGTTTTAGAAGGAACACTGAAGCTTTCTTT.

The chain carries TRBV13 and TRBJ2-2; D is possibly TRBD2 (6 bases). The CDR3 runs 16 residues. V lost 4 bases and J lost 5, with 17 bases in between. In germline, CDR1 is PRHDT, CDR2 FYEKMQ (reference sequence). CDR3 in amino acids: CASSSFPGGRTGELFF. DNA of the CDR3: TGTGCCAGCAGCTCCTTCCCCGGGGGAAGGACCGGGGAGCTGTTTTTT.

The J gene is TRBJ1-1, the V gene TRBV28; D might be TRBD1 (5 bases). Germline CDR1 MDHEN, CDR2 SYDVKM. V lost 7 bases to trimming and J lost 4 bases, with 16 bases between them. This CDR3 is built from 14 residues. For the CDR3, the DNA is TGTGCCAGCACCTTTAAGGGGTTCGGCACTGAAGCTTTCTTT. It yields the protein CASTFKGFGTEAFF.

The CDR3 spells CATSDSGNTIYF. Here the CDR3 DNA reads TGTGCCACCTCAGACTCTGGAAACACCATATATTTT. V and J are TRBV10-3 and TRBJ1-3; the D is unclear. V lost 10 bases and J 0 bases, leaving 7 bases between the germline ends. This CDR3 is built from 12 residues. Germline assignment: CDR1 ENHRY and CDR2 SYGVKD.

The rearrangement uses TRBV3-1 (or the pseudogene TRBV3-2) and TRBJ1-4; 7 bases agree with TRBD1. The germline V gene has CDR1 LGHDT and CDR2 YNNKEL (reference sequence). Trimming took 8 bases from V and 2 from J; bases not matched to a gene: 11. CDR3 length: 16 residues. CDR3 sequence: CASEQGPIDTNEKLFF. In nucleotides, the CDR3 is TGTGCCAGCGAACAGGGGCCTATTGACACTAATGAAAAACTGTTTTTT.

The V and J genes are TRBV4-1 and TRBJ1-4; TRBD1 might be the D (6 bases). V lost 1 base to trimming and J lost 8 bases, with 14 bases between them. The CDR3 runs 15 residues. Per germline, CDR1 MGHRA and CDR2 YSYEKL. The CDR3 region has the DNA TGCGCCAGCAGCCAAGGGGGGACAAGGGGCGAAAAACTGTTTTTT. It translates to CASSQGGTRGEKLFF.

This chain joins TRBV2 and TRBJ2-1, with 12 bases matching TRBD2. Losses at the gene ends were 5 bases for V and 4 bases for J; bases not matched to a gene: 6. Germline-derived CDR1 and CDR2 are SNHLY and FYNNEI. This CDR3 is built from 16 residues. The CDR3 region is CASSLRTSGAYNEQFF. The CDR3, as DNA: TGTGCCAGCAGTCTCCGGACTAGCGGGGCATACAATGAGCAGTTCTTC.

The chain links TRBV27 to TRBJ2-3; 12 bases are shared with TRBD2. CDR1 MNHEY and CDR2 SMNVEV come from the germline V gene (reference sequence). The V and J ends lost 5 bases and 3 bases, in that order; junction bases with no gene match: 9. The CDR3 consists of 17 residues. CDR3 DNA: TGTGCCAGCAGTCTCACCGGGACTAGCGGGTTTACAGATACGCAGTATTTT. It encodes CASSLTGTSGFTDTQYF.

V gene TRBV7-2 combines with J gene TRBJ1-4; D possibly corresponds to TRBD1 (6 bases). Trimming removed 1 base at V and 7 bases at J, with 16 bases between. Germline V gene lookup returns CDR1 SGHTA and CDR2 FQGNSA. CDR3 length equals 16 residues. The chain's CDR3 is CASSLGQGRDGEKLFF. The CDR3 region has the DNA TGTGCCAGCAGCTTAGGGCAGGGGAGGGACGGTGAAAAACTGTTTTTT.

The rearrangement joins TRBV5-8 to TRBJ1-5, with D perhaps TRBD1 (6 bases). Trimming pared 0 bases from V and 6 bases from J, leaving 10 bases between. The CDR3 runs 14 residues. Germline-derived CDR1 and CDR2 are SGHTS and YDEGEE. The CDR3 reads CASSLEQGGQPQHF. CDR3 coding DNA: TGTGCCAGCAGCTTGGAACAGGGAGGTCAGCCCCAGCATTTT.

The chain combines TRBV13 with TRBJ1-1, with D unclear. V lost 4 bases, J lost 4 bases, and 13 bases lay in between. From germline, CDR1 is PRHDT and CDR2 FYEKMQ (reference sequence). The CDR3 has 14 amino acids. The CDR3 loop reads CASSSTLMGTEAFF. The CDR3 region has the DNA TGTGCCAGCAGCTCGACCCTTATGGGCACTGAAGCTTTCTTT.

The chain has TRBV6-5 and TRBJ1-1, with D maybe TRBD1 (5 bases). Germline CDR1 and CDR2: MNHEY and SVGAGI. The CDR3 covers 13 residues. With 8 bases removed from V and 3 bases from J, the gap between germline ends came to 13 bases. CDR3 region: CASRTGAYTEAFF. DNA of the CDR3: TGTGCCAGCCGTACCGGGGCATACACTGAAGCTTTCTTT.

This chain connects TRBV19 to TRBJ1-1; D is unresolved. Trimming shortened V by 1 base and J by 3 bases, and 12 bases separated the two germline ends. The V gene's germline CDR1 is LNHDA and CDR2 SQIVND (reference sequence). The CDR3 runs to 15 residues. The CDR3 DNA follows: TGTGCCAGTAGTATAGTTTCGCTGGCGGACACTGAAGCTTTCTTT. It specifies CASSIVSLADTEAFF.

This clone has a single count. The DNA for the CDR3 is TGTGCCAGTGGAGTTGATTCGGGAGGTCAAGAGACCCAGTACTTC. This encodes CASGVDSGGQETQYF. The rearrangement uses TRBV19 and TRBJ2-5; 7 bases line up with TRBD2. The CDR3 has 15 residues. Trimming cost V 8 bases and J 2 bases; bases outside gene matches: 11. Per germline, CDR1 LNHDA and CDR2 SQIVND (reference sequence).

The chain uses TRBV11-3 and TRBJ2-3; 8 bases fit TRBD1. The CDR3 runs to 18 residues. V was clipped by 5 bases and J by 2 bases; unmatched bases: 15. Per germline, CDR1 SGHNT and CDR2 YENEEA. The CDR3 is CASSRTGSSQGATDTQYF. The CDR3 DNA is TGTGCCAGCAGCCGCACAGGGTCATCCCAGGGGGCCACAGATACGCAGTATTTT.

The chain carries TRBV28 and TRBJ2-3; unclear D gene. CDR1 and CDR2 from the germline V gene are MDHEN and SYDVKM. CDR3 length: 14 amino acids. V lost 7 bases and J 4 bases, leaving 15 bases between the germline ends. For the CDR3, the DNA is TGTGCCAGCACCTCCCTCGGGTTCCCAGATACGCAGTATTTT. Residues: CASTSLGFPDTQYF.

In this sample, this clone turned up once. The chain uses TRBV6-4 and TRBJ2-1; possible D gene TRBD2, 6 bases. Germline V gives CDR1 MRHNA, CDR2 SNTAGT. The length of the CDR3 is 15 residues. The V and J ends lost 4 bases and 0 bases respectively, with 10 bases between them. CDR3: CASSVRDGSYNEQFF. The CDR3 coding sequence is TGTGCCAGCAGTGTGCGGGACGGCTCCTACAATGAGCAGTTCTTC.

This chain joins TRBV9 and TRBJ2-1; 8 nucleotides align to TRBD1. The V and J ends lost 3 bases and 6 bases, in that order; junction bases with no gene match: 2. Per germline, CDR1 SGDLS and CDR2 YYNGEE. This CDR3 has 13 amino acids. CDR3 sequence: CASSGQGSNEQFF. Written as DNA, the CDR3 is TGTGCCAGCAGCGGACAGGGGAGCAATGAGCAGTTCTTC.

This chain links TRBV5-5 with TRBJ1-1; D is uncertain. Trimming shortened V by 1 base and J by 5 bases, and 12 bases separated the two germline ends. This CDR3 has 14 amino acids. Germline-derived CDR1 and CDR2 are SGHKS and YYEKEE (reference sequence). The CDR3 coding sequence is TGTGCCAGCAGCTTGCCAGGAGGGTGGACTGAAGCTTTCTTT. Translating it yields CASSLPGGWTEAFF.

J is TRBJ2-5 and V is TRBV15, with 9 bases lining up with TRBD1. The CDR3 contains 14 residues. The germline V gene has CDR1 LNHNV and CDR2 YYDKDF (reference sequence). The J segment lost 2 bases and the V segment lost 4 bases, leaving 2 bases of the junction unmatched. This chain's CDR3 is CATSIDRGQETQYF. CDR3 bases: TGTGCCACCAGCATCGACAGGGGGCAAGAGACCCAGTACTTC. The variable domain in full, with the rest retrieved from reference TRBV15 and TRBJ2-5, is DAMVIQNPRYQVTQFGKPVTLSCSQTLNHNVMYWYQQKSSQAPKLLFHYYDKDFNNEADTPDNFQSRRPNTSFCFLDIRSPGLGDTAMYLCATSIDRGQETQYFGPGTRLLVL.

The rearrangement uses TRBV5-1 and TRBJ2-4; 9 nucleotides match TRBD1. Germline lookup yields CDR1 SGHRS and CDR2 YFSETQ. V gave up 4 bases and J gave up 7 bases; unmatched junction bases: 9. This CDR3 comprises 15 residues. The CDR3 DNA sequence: TGCGCCAGCAGCCGGTGGACAGGGGAGGGGAACATTCAGTACTTC. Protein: CASSRWTGEGNIQYF.